The 20 T cell receptor beta chains in this list originate from one sample, sequenced in a study of CD8 T cells in Susac syndrome. Reverse transcription of about 0.5 to 1 ug RNA was carried out with random hexamers. TCRdb reprocessed the immunoSEQ multiplex PCR reads with MiXCR, giving one entry per CDR3 protein. This sample carries tens of thousands of distinct CDR3 sequences, roughly 93% of them seen once, and the ten largest clones take 0.5% to 0.6%. The sequenced sample consisted of CD8+ T cells from PBMCs. The source of these receptors is a human donor in good health.

In regard to this clonotype: The junction shows a germline mismatch at one end, possibly a read error. Here the CDR3 reads CASSLWGAEYEQYF. In DNA form, the CDR3 reads TGTGCCAGCAGTCTATGGGGCGCCGAATACGAGCAGTACTTC. The chain joins TRBV28 to TRBJ2-7; D perhaps matches TRBD1 (5 bases). The CDR3 loop spans 14 amino acids. Germline-derived CDR1 and CDR2 are MDHEN and SYDVKM.

CDR3 in DNA: TGTTCCCTACTAGCCCTCCCGGATAATGAGCAGTTCTTC. It translates to CSLLALPDNEQFF. The chain carries TRBV6-1 and TRBJ2-1; possibly TRBD2 for D (6 bases). CDR3 length: 13 residues. The germline V gene has CDR1 MNHNS and CDR2 SASEGT.

The chain couples TRBV3-1 to TRBJ2-2; D is undetermined. Germline CDR1 and CDR2: LGHDT and YNNKEL (reference sequence). The CDR3 sequence is 12 residues long. V lost 5 bases, J lost 6 bases, and 7 bases lay in between. In nucleotides, the CDR3 is TGTGCCAGCAGCTACACAGCCGGGGAGCTGTTTTTT. It is translated as CASSYTAGELFF.

The V gene is TRBV18, the J gene TRBJ2-7, with TRBD1 matching over 9 bases. The germline CDR1 and CDR2 sequences are KGHSH and LQKENI. The CDR3 has 15 amino acids. The trim removed 3 bases at V and 1 base at J, leaving 4 bases unmatched. The CDR3 is CASSPTGGGSYEQYF. The CDR3, as DNA: TGTGCCAGCTCACCGACAGGGGGTGGATCCTACGAGCAGTACTTC.

This clonotype was seen only once. The chain couples TRBV2 to TRBJ2-1; 14 bases are a match to TRBD2. The CDR3 consists of 17 residues. Germline CDR1 is SNHLY and CDR2 is FYNNEI. J gave up 6 bases and V 1 base, and 5 bases lay outside the gene matches. CDR3 region: CASSEGTSGRRGNEQFF. In DNA, the CDR3 is TGTGCCAGCAGTGAAGGGACTAGCGGGAGGAGGGGCAATGAGCAGTTCTTC. The variable domain in full, with the rest retrieved from reference TRBV2 and TRBJ2-1, is EPEVTQTPSHQVTQMGQEVILRCVPISNHLYFYWYRQILGQKVEFLVSFYNNEISEKSEIFDDQFSVERPDGSNFTLKIRSTKLEDSAMYFCASSEGTSGRRGNEQFFGPGTRLTVL.

The chain employs TRBV5-1 and TRBJ1-1; D not resolved. The CDR3 consists of 14 residues. V was clipped by 4 bases and J by 3 bases, with 13 bases between them. Germline V CDR1 and CDR2: SGHRS, YFSETQ. CDR3 DNA sequence: TGCGCCAGCAGCATAGGACGGATAGACACTGAAGCTTTCTTT. This translates into CASSIGRIDTEAFF.

The chain links TRBV4-1 to TRBJ2-7, with D hard to call. The CDR3 spans 14 residues. V gave up 0 bases and J gave up 3 bases, with 9 bases separating them. In germline, CDR1 is MGHRA, CDR2 YSYEKL. CDR3 coding DNA: TGCGCCAGCAGCCAAGATTCAGGTTTCTACGAGCAGTACTTC. It encodes CASSQDSGFYEQYF.

The chain couples TRBV30 to TRBJ2-1; no clear D. The CDR3 has 15 residues. CDR1 and CDR2 (germline): GTSNPN, SVGIG (reference sequence). Between the trimmed V and J ends, which lost 1 base and 0 bases, there was a span of 10 bases. CDR3 protein: CAWSARLSSYNEQFF. Here the CDR3 DNA reads TGTGCCTGGAGTGCCCGGTTGAGCTCCTACAATGAGCAGTTCTTC.

There are a few counts of this clonotype. The J gene is TRBJ2-7, the V gene TRBV29-1, with D possibly TRBD1 on 5 matching bases. The length of the CDR3 is 13 residues. V gave up 2 bases and J gave up 6 bases, with 14 bases separating them. Germline loops: CDR1 SQVTM, CDR2 ANQGSEA. The CDR3 DNA reads TGCAGCGTTGAATTGGGCACAGGTGCCGAGCAGTACTTC. Amino acid sequence: CSVELGTGAEQYF.

J is TRBJ2-1 and V is TRBV10-2; 7 bases fit TRBD2. The length of the CDR3 is 13 residues. The germline V gene encodes CDR1 WSHSY and CDR2 SAAADI. V trimming: 6 bases; J trimming: 8 bases; junction bases outside the gene matches: 7. CDR3 DNA: TGCGCCAGCAGAGGACCGGGGGGACATGAGCAGTTCTTC. It translates to CASRGPGGHEQFF.

V and J are TRBV13 and TRBJ1-1; maybe TRBD1 (5 bases). This CDR3 contains 15 residues. Looked up from germline, CDR1 is PRHDT and CDR2 is FYEKMQ (reference sequence). Trimming removed 4 bases at V and 1 base at J, with 13 bases between. In DNA form, the CDR3 reads TGTGCCAGCAGCTCCCCCGGACACGAGAACACTGAAGCTTTCTTT. Encoded protein: CASSSPGHENTEAFF.

CDR3 loop: CASSWGQVVYEQYF. The DNA for the CDR3 is TGTGCCAGCAGTTGGGGACAGGTTGTCTACGAGCAGTACTTC. The rearrangement joins TRBV3-1 to TRBJ2-7; TRBD1 matches at 8 bases. CDR3 length equals 14 residues. In germline, CDR1 is LGHDT, CDR2 YNNKEL (reference sequence). V lost 6 bases and J lost 3; bases outside the gene matches: 7.

The V and J genes are TRBV19 and TRBJ2-7; D remains unclear. The CDR3 length is 13 residues. V lost 3 bases and J lost 2, with 8 bases in between. Germline-derived CDR1 and CDR2 are LNHDA and SQIVND (reference sequence). CDR3: CASSIGLTYEQYF. CDR3 in DNA: TGTGCCAGTAGTATCGGTCTTACCTACGAGCAGTACTTC.

This clonotype was picked up one time. This rearrangement joins TRBV19 to TRBJ2-3; D is possibly TRBD2 (5 bases). V gave up 10 bases and J gave up 2 bases, with 16 bases separating them. Germline V gene data show CDR1 as LNHDA and CDR2 as SQIVND (reference sequence). CDR3 size: 14 residues. CDR3 in amino acids: CAIDAGGITDTQYF. DNA for the CDR3: TGTGCCATCGACGCGGGCGGAATCACAGATACGCAGTATTTT.

This clonotype is a singleton in its sample. CDR3 in amino acids: CASSVDANTGELFF. In DNA form, the CDR3 reads TGTGCCAGCAGCGTCGACGCGAACACCGGGGAGCTGTTTTTT. V gene TRBV9 combines with J gene TRBJ2-2; D call uncertain. CDR1 and CDR2 from the germline V gene are SGDLS and YYNGEE. Deletions cut 2 bases from V and 0 bases from J, with 5 bases between. The CDR3 loop spans 14 amino acids.

This rearrangement joins TRBV28 to TRBJ2-7, with unresolved D. V dropped 0 bases and J dropped 0 bases, with 9 bases sitting between them. Germline assignment: CDR1 MDHEN and CDR2 SYDVKM. The CDR3 covers 15 residues. CDR3 loop: CASSLWAVSSYEQYF. CDR3 bases: TGTGCCAGCAGTTTATGGGCGGTTAGCTCCTACGAGCAGTACTTC.

V usage is TRBV13 and J usage is TRBJ2-7, with D unresolved. Looked up from germline, CDR1 is PRHDT and CDR2 is FYEKMQ (reference sequence). This CDR3 spans 12 amino acids. Trimming shortened V by 5 bases and J by 4 bases, and 9 bases separated the two germline ends. CDR3 protein: CASSPRPYEQYF. The DNA for the CDR3 is TGTGCCAGCAGCCCACGGCCTTACGAGCAGTACTTC. Full variable domain (remainder filled in from reference TRBV13 and TRBJ2-7): AAGVIQSPRHLIKEKRETATLKCYPIPRHDTVYWYQQGPGQDPQFLISFYEKMQSDKGSIPDRFSAQQFSDYHSELNMSSLELGDSALYFCASSPRPYEQYFGPGTRLTVT.

The J gene is TRBJ2-7, the V gene TRBV29-1, with D unresolved. Germline V gene data show CDR1 as SQVTM and CDR2 as ANQGSEA. The V gene lost 6 bases and the J gene lost 1 base, with 10 bases spanning the gap. The CDR3 is 12 residues long. The CDR3 spells CSVLFGSYEQYF. The DNA for the CDR3 is TGCAGCGTACTATTCGGTTCCTACGAGCAGTACTTC.

This sequence joins TRBV3-1 and TRBJ2-5; D uncertain. The CDR3 consists of 14 residues. Trimming took off 4 bases at V and 1 base at J, with 10 bases between the two ends. Germline CDR1 is LGHDT and CDR2 is YNNKEL (reference sequence). CDR3 sequence reads: CASSLVGPQETQYF. The CDR3, as DNA: TGTGCCAGCAGCCTCGTCGGACCCCAAGAGACCCAGTACTTC.

V and J are TRBV12-3 or TRBV12-4 and TRBJ2-1; TRBD2 matches 8 bases. CDR3 length: 19 amino acids. With V trimmed by 4 bases and J by 2 bases, 16 bases remained unmatched. CDR3 region: CASSSLDVRGGGPYNEQFF. In nucleotides, the CDR3 is TGTGCCAGCAGTTCACTAGATGTCCGGGGGGGAGGACCCTACAATGAGCAGTTCTTC.